This T cell receptor (beta chain) was retrieved from a study of blood T cell repertoires in COVID-19 (dated by TCRdb to the early 2020s). Background for the entire study: Samples from collaborators originated in the United States, Italy and Spain and spanned both the acute and convalescent phases of COVID-19. The material from the prospective study consisted of cDNA or gDNA derived from T cells, B-cell-depleted T cells, or PBMCs. The dataset comprised deeply sampled blood TCRbeta repertoires from subjects exposed to, actively infected with, or recovered from COVID-19. The repertoires were released in a freely available public database intended as a resource for research on the immune response to SARS-CoV-2. The samples were drawn from the first 160 participants of the ongoing ImmuneRACE study and from 950 to 1,500 subjects provided by 6 global collaborators. A de-identified subject ID, COVID-19 status, age in years and sex were almost always included in the sample metadata. Where available, HLA class I and class II types were obtained from metadata supplied by the sample provider rather than from assay-based typing.

The collaborating institutions used their own protocols to collect whole blood in K2EDTA tubes. For TCRbeta analysis, collaborators shipped samples in one of three forms: frozen whole blood, isolated PBMCs, or DNA extracted from either of those sample types. Study-wide findings and limitations: Clinical and demographic metadata were provided uncurated, with the amount varying by source and participant.

Regarding this clone: Its antigen has not been determined. No base quality information exists; no much larger clone differs at one position.

TCRbeta CDR3 regions were amplified from genomic DNA using the immunoSEQ Assay, a bias-controlled multiplex PCR. For the original study's pipeline: Within the assay, amplification of reference gene primers was used to estimate how many nucleated cells each sample contained. To quantify the absolute abundance of each unique TCRbeta CDR3 rearrangement, sequence reads were collapsed and filtered. Productive Simpson clonality was computed per sample as the square root of Simpson's diversity index over productive rearrangements. TCRdb re-hosts the immuneACCESS table, in-frame sequences only. Its copies lack some clones; in the studies checked, an unresolved V gene accounts for under half of them, and the cause for the rest is not known. V and J calls and clone size are those listed in that table; D and trimming were worked out from the DNA. Here the sample has some 250,000 clones; around 86% occur a single time. Clones ranked in the top ten supply around 7.3% of the sample.

The CDR3 spans 13 residues, from the cysteine through the phenylalanine. CDR3 DNA only is kept here, 39 bases in frame from base 1. Via the germline V gene (reference sequence), CDR1 is LGHDT and CDR2 YNNKEL. V was cut back by 7 bases and J by 4 bases, leaving a gap of 13 bases between them. The sequence derives from a woman in her 70s with active or convalescent COVID-19. The chain joins TRBV3-1 (or the pseudogene TRBV3-2) to TRBJ2-5; TRBD1 might be the D gene, on 6 matching bases. Sequencing used peripheral blood. The sequenced DNA: TGTGCCAGCATCCGGGGCAGGGGAGAGACCCAGTACTTC. It encodes CASIRGRGETQYF.